This T cell receptor (beta chain) stems from a study of T cell clonotyping in hematopoietic cell transplantation. Findings of the study overall: At the given depth, recipient repertoires were over 95% de novo clonotypes.

Germline CDR1 GTSNPN, CDR2 SVGIG (reference sequence). CDR3 length: 15 amino acids. The method was immunoSEQ multiplex PCR; TCRdb's version includes in-frame clones alone and lacks a portion of them. The sample carries some 9,300 clones, 51% recorded once. This clone appeared a few times. Its antigen is not identified. At one end, the junction sequence differs from germline, possibly due to a read error. The receptor was derived from a female patient aged 50 to 65 who had an allogeneic stem cell transplant from an unrelated donor, so the T cells may come from the graft donor. Some clones in this sample may be carry-over from other donors' samples. The gene calls are TRBV30 and TRBJ1-2; TRBD1 matches 9 bases. The source was peripheral blood mononuclear cells, collected 100 days after allogeneic stem cell transplant. CDR3 residues: CARSGDRDSNYGYTF. DNA for the CDR3: TGTGCCCGGAGCGGGGACAGGGACTCTAACTATGGCTACACCTTC.